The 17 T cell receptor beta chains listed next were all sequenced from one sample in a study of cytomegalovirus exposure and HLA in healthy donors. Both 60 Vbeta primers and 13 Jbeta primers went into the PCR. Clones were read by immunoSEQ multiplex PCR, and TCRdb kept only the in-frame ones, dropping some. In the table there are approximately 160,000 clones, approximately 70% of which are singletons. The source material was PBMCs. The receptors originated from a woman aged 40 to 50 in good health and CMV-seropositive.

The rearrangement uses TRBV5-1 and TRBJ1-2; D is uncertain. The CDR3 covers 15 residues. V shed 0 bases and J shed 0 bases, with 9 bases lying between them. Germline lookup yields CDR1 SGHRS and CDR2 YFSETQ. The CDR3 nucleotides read TGCGCCAGCAGCTTGGGAGGGATAACTAACTATGGCTACACCTTC. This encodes CASSLGGITNYGYTF.

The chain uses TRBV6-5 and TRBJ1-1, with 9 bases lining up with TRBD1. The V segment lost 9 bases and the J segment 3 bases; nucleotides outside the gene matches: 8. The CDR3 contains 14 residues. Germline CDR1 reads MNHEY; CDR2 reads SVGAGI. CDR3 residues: CASLQDRGYTEAFF. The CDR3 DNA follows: TGTGCCAGTCTGCAGGACAGGGGCTACACTGAAGCTTTCTTT.

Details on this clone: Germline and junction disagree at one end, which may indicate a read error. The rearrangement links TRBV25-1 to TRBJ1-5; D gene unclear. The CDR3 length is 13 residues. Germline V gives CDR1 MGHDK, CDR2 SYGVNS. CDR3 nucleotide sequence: TGTGCCACCGCACTAGGCGTTGGTCAGCCCCAGAATTTT. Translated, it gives CATALGVGQPQNF.

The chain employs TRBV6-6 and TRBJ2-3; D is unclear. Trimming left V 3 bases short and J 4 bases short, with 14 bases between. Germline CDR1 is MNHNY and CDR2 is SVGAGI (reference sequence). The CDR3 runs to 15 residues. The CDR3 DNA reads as TGTGCCAGCAGTTATGGTAGTGCGGCCGCAGATACGCAGTATTTT. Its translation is CASSYGSAAADTQYF.

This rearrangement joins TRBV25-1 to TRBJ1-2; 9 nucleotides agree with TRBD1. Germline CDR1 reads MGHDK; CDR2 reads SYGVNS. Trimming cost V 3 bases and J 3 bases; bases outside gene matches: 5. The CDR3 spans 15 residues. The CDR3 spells CASSDARTGDYGYTF. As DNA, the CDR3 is TGTGCCAGCAGTGACGCTCGGACAGGGGACTATGGCTACACCTTC.

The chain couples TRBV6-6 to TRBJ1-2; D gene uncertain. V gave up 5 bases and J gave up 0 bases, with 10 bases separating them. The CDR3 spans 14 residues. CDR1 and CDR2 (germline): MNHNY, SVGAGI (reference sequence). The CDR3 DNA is TGTGCCAGCAGTCACAGCCCAGCTAACTATGGCTACACCTTC. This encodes CASSHSPANYGYTF.

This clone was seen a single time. CDR3 DNA sequence: TGTGCCAGCGGGGCGACTGATGAGCAGTTCTTC. It encodes CASGATDEQFF. The chain employs TRBV7-8 and TRBJ2-1, with a possible D match to TRBD1 (5 bases). CDR3 length: 11 amino acids. Trimming took 8 bases from V and 8 from J, leaving 10 bases between them. Germline V CDR1 and CDR2: SGHVS, FQNEAQ.

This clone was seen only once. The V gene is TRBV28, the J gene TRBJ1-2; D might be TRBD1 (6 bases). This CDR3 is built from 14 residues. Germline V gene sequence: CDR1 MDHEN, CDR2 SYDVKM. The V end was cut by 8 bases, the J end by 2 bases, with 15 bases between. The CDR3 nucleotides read TGTGCCAGCTACAATGCCGGACAGAACTATGGCTACACCTTC. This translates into CASYNAGQNYGYTF.

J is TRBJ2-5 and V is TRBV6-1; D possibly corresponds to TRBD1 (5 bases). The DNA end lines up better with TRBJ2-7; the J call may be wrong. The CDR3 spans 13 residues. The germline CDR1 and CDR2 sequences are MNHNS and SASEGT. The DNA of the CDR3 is TGTGCCAGCAGTGACAACAGGCGTGACGAGCAGTACTTC. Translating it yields CASSDNRRDEQYF.

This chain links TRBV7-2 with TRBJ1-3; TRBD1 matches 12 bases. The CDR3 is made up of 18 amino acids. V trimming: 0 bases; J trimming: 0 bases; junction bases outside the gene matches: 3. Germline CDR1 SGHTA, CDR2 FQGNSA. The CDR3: CASSLAGTGGFSGNTIYF. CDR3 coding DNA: TGTGCCAGCAGCTTAGCGGGGACAGGGGGCTTCTCTGGAAACACCATATATTTT.

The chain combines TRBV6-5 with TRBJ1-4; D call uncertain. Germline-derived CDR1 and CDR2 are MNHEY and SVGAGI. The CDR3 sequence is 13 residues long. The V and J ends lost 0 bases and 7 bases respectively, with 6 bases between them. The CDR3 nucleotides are TGTGCCAGCAGTTACTCGACTTTTGAAAAACTGTTTTTT. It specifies CASSYSTFEKLFF.

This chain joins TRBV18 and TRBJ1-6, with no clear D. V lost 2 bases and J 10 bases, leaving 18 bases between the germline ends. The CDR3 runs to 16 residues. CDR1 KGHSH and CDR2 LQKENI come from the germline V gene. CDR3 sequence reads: CASSPAPPEVDSPLHF. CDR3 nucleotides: TGTGCCAGCTCACCAGCCCCCCCGGAGGTAGACTCACCCCTCCACTTT.

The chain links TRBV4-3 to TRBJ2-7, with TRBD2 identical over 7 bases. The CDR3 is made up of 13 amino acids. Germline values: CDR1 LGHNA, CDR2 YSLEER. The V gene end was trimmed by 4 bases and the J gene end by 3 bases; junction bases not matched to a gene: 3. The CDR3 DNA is TGCGCCAGCAGCCGAGCGGGGAGCTACGAGCAGTACTTC. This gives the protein CASSRAGSYEQYF.

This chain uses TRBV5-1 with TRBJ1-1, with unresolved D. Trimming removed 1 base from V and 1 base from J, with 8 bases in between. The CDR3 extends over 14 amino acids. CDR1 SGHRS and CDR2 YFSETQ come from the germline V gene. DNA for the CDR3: TGCGCCAGCAGCTTGTTCCCAGGGAACACTGAAGCTTTCTTT. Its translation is CASSLFPGNTEAFF.

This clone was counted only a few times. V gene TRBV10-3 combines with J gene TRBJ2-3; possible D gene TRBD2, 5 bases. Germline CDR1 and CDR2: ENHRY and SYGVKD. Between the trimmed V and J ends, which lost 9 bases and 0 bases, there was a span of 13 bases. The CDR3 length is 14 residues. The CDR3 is CAMREGGSTDTQYF. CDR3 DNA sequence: TGTGCCATGAGGGAAGGCGGGAGCACAGATACGCAGTATTTT.

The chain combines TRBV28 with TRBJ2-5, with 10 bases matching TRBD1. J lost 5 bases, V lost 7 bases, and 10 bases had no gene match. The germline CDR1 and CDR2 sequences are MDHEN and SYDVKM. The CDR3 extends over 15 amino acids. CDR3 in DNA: TGTGCCAGCACGTTCGGGGACAGGGGAAGGGAGACCCAGTACTTC. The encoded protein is CASTFGDRGRETQYF.

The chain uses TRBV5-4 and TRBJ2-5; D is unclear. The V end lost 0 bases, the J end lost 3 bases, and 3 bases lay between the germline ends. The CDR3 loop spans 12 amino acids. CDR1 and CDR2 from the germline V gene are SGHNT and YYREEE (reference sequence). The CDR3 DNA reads TGTGCCAGCAGCTTGGTAGAAGAGACCCAGTACTTC. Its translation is CASSLVEETQYF.